This T cell receptor (beta chain) originates from a study of CD8 T cells in Susac syndrome. Peripheral blood CD8+ and CD4+ T cells were profiled by TCR beta sequencing. Germline assignment: CDR1 SEHNR and CDR2 FQNEAQ (reference sequence). Trimming cost V 5 bases and J 7 bases; bases outside gene matches: 17. CDR3 length equals 16 residues. When the RNA was reverse transcribed, random hexamers were used with an input of roughly 0.45 to 1 ug. TCRdb processed the immunoSEQ multiplex PCR reads anew with MiXCR; each CDR3 protein has one entry. The sample holds more than 150,000 distinct CDR3 sequences, about 96% seen once.

This chain links TRBV7-9 with TRBJ2-7, with 7 bases matching TRBD2. The receptor's source is a human donor with Susac syndrome. The specimen was CD4+ T cells from PBMCs. The CDR3 nucleotides read TGTGCCAGCAGCCCCCTTACAGGCGGGGGAACGGGGGAGCAGTACTTC. Translation gives CASSPLTGGGTGEQYF.